These 18 T cell receptor beta chains share one sample of origin, sequenced in a study of blood T cell repertoires in COVID-19. Generated by immunoSEQ multiplex PCR, the TCRdb table keeps only in-frame clones and is missing some. Seen here are about 160,000 clones, approximately 90% observed once, and the top ten hold more than 6.5%. Material for sequencing was PBMCs or T cells enriched from blood (not recorded which). The receptors were sampled from a woman between 50 and 59 years old who had recovered from COVID-19.

V gene TRBV7-3 combines with J gene TRBJ1-6; a possible D gene is TRBD1 (6 bases). CDR3 size: 15 residues. Germline V gene data show CDR1 as SGHTA and CDR2 as FQGTGA. V lost 0 bases, J lost 5 bases, and 8 bases lay in between. The CDR3 region has the DNA TGTGCCAGCAGCTTAACCAGGGGAAATAATTCACCCCTCCACTTT. Its translation: CASSLTRGNNSPLHF.

The gene calls are TRBV19 and TRBJ1-4; TRBD1 might be the D (5 bases). The CDR3 loop spans 15 amino acids. The germline V gene has CDR1 LNHDA and CDR2 SQIVND (reference sequence). V shed 7 bases and J shed 4 bases, with 16 bases lying between them. The CDR3 DNA sequence: TGTGCCAGTAAGCCCCTGGGGGGGTTTAATGAAAAACTGTTTTTT. Translating gives CASKPLGGFNEKLFF. The full variable domain, rest sourced from reference TRBV19 and TRBJ1-4, is DGGITQSPKYLFRKEGQNVTLSCEQNLNHDAMYWYRQDPGQGLRLIYYSQIVNDFQKGDIAEGYSVSREKKESFPLTVTSAQKNPTAFYLCASKPLGGFNEKLFFGSGTQLSVL.

The CDR3 loop reads CASSQVRTDTQYF. As DNA, the CDR3 is TGTGCCAGCAGCCAAGTTAGAACAGATACGCAGTATTTT. This chain connects TRBV3-1 (or the pseudogene TRBV3-2) to TRBJ2-3; D unclear. The CDR3 has 13 residues. Trimming removed 1 base from V and 3 bases from J, with 5 bases in between. Germline V gene sequence: CDR1 LGHDT, CDR2 YNNKEL (reference sequence).

The sample holds one count of this clone. The chain links TRBV6-5 to TRBJ1-1; D not resolved. Germline CDR1 reads MNHEY; CDR2 reads SVGAGI. Trimming pared 1 base from V and 4 bases from J, leaving 7 bases between. CDR3 length: 13 amino acids. The CDR3 nucleotides are TGTGCCAGCAGTTACTGGAGCGGCACTGAAGCTTTCTTT. As protein: CASSYWSGTEAFF.

In DNA form, the CDR3 reads TGTGCCACCAGCAAGGTGACAGGGTATTTAGAAAAACTGTTTTTT. This gives the protein CATSKVTGYLEKLFF. The chain links TRBV15 to TRBJ1-4; 7 bases agree with TRBD1. The J segment lost 8 bases and the V segment lost 4 bases, leaving 10 bases of the junction unmatched. The CDR3 contains 15 residues. Germline CDR1 is LNHNV and CDR2 is YYDKDF (reference sequence).

The chain links TRBV2 to TRBJ1-4; 10 bases are shared with TRBD1. The V and J ends lost 5 bases and 8 bases, in that order; junction bases with no gene match: 8. The CDR3 totals 15 residues. Per germline, CDR1 SNHLY and CDR2 FYNNEI. CDR3 region: CASSIAGTGVEKLFF. The CDR3 bases are TGTGCCAGCAGTATAGCCGGGACAGGGGTAGAAAAACTGTTTTTT.

The V gene is TRBV14, the J gene TRBJ1-1; D might be TRBD1 (6 bases). The CDR3 runs to 15 residues. Trimming stripped 4 bases from V and 3 bases from J, with 15 bases between. Germline CDR1 reads SGHDN; CDR2 reads FVKESK. For the CDR3, the DNA is TGTGCCAGCAGCCCTCGTCCTACAGGGTACACTGAAGCTTTCTTT. It codes for CASSPRPTGYTEAFF.

The rearrangement joins TRBV18 to TRBJ2-7; D may be TRBD1 (5 bases). V was shortened by 3 bases and J by 1 base, with 7 bases between the two germline ends. CDR3 length: 13 amino acids. Germline V gene sequence: CDR1 KGHSH, CDR2 LQKENI. The CDR3 is CASSPDKSYEQYF. Written as DNA, the CDR3 is TGTGCCAGCTCACCGGACAAATCCTACGAGCAGTACTTC.

The V gene is TRBV6-1, the J gene TRBJ1-1; no reliable D call. The CDR3 length is 10 residues. V gave up 3 bases and J gave up 12 bases, with 8 bases separating them. The germline gives CDR1 MNHNS, CDR2 SASEGT. The CDR3 nucleotides read TGTGCCAGCAGTGACAGGAAGACTTTCTTT. Its protein product is CASSDRKTFF.

The chain has TRBV24-1 and TRBJ1-1; D is perhaps TRBD1 (6 bases). This CDR3 has 14 residues. Per the germline V gene, CDR1 is KGHDR and CDR2 is SFDVKD. V shed 3 bases and J shed 5 bases, with 12 bases lying between them. CDR3 amino acids: CATSDTKGGTEAFF. For the CDR3, the DNA is TGTGCCACCAGTGATACCAAGGGGGGGACTGAAGCTTTCTTT.

V usage is TRBV5-1 and J usage is TRBJ1-2, with 8 bases identical to TRBD1. Germline V gene lookup returns CDR1 SGHRS and CDR2 YFSETQ. With 0 bases clipped from V and 6 bases from J, the junction kept 4 bases outside the gene matches. CDR3 size: 14 residues. The DNA of the CDR3 is TGCGCCAGCAGCTTGGAGTTGGGACAGGATGGCTACACCTTC. Its protein is CASSLELGQDGYTF.

V and J are TRBV5-8 and TRBJ2-7; D unclear. This CDR3 comprises 12 residues. V was cut by 0 bases and J by 4 bases, with 5 bases left in between. The germline V gene has CDR1 SGHTS and CDR2 YDEGEE. The CDR3 DNA reads as TGTGCCAGCAGCTTGGGTATATACGAGCAGTACTTC. This sequence encodes CASSLGIYEQYF.

This clone was counted a few times. The J gene is TRBJ1-4, the V gene TRBV12-3 or TRBV12-4, with D unresolved. This CDR3 contains 12 residues. V shed 11 bases and J shed 6 bases, with 13 bases lying between them. CDR3 protein: CASRGDDEKLFF. The CDR3 bases are TGTGCCTCCCGGGGAGACGATGAAAAACTGTTTTTT.

The chain is built from TRBV11-2 and TRBJ2-7; TRBD1 might be the D (6 bases). The V and J ends lost 5 bases and 5 bases respectively, with 13 bases between them. CDR3 size: 13 residues. The germline CDR1 and CDR2 sequences are SGHAT and FQNNGV. Here the CDR3 DNA reads TGTGCCAGCAGCACGCACAGGGCGGACGAGCAGTACTTC. Amino acid sequence: CASSTHRADEQYF.

The J gene is TRBJ1-6, the V gene TRBV2; 7 positions agree with TRBD1. From germline, CDR1 is SNHLY and CDR2 FYNNEI. The J segment lost 7 bases and the V segment lost 6 bases, leaving 6 bases of the junction unmatched. This CDR3 comprises 14 residues. The CDR3 here is CASRSGTVNSPLHF. For the CDR3, the DNA is TGTGCCAGCAGGTCGGGGACAGTAAATTCACCCCTCCACTTT.

The gene calls are TRBV18 and TRBJ1-1, with D maybe TRBD1 (5 bases). The CDR3 is 14 amino acids. V shed 3 bases and J shed 4 bases, with 12 bases lying between them. CDR1 KGHSH and CDR2 LQKENI come from the germline V gene. CDR3 in DNA: TGTGCCAGCTCACCTGGGGCCTGGGTCACTGAAGCTTTCTTT. It specifies CASSPGAWVTEAFF.

This chain links TRBV18 with TRBJ2-5; D gene unclear. Germline CDR1 KGHSH, CDR2 LQKENI. V dropped 3 bases and J dropped 3 bases, with 5 bases sitting between them. The CDR3 length is 12 residues. The CDR3 DNA reads as TGTGCCAGCTCACCTTTCAAAGAGACCCAGTACTTC. As protein: CASSPFKETQYF.

The chain couples TRBV9 to TRBJ1-5; the match to TRBD1 covers 7 bases. This CDR3 is 14 amino acids long. V lost 0 bases and J lost 9; bases outside the gene matches: 6. The germline V gene encodes CDR1 SGDLS and CDR2 YYNGEE. The CDR3 here is CASSVGGQVGPQHF. CDR3 coding DNA: TGTGCCAGCAGCGTAGGTGGACAGGTTGGGCCCCAGCATTTT.